What follows are 13 T cell receptor beta chains derived from one specimen sequenced in a study of shared clonotypes between healthy human individuals. Clones were read by immunoSEQ multiplex PCR, and TCRdb kept only the in-frame ones, dropping some. The table records around 1,100,000 clones, roughly 80% of them present only once. Material for sequencing was memory CD4+ T cells from PBMCs. Subset reported: CD45RA-negative fraction. These receptors were obtained from a man aged 18-30 years in good health. Some clones in this sample may be carry-over from other donors' samples.

The V call is TRBV18, the J call TRBJ2-2; TRBD2 is a possible D gene (6 bases). V was clipped by 2 bases and J by 7 bases, with 14 bases between them. Germline loops: CDR1 KGHSH, CDR2 LQKENI. This CDR3 has 15 residues. CDR3 nucleotide sequence: TGTGCCAGCTCACCAGGGAGGCTTGCCGGCGGGGAGCTGTTTTTT. Its protein product is CASSPGRLAGGELFF. The variable domain in full, with the rest retrieved from reference TRBV18 and TRBJ2-2, is NAGVMQNPRHLVRRRGQEARLRCSPMKGHSHVYWYRQLPEEGLKFMVYLQKENIIDESGMPKERFSAEFPKEGPSILRIQQVVRGDSAAYFCASSPGRLAGGELFFGEGSRLTVL.

The chain has TRBV29-1 and TRBJ2-4; 7 positions match TRBD2. CDR3 size: 14 residues. Trimming took 3 bases from V and 6 from J; bases not matched to a gene: 8. CDR1 and CDR2 from the germline V gene are SQVTM and ANQGSEA. The CDR3 sequence: CSVEIPGGSNIQYF. As DNA, the CDR3 is TGCAGCGTTGAGATCCCCGGGGGGTCAAACATTCAGTACTTC.

This clone was recorded a few times. The chain joins TRBV19 to TRBJ2-3, with D perhaps TRBD2 (6 bases). CDR3 length: 15 amino acids. Germline assignment: CDR1 LNHDA and CDR2 SQIVND (reference sequence). The V end was cut by 3 bases, the J end by 0 bases, with 10 bases between. CDR3 residues: CASSIPSASTDTQYF. CDR3 coding DNA: TGTGCCAGTAGTATCCCTAGCGCGAGCACAGATACGCAGTATTTT.

This clone was seen a few times. The chain employs TRBV18 and TRBJ2-1; 11 bases fit TRBD1. The CDR3 covers 17 residues. V was clipped by 3 bases and J by 6 bases; unmatched bases: 10. Germline loops: CDR1 KGHSH, CDR2 LQKENI. CDR3 nucleotides: TGTGCCAGCTCACCCCGGGGACAGGGGGTCCGGGGCAATGAGCAGTTCTTC. Protein product: CASSPRGQGVRGNEQFF.

The J gene is TRBJ2-3, the V gene TRBV7-3; no firm D call. Germline V gene sequence: CDR1 SGHTA, CDR2 FQGTGA. The CDR3 runs 15 residues. Trimming stripped 1 base from V and 3 bases from J, with 11 bases between. In DNA, the CDR3 is TGTGCCAGCAGCTTAATAGGTCACGAGACAGATACGCAGTATTTT. Its translation: CASSLIGHETDTQYF.

The chain recombines TRBV30 with TRBJ1-3, with TRBD1 identical over 7 bases. This CDR3 is 18 amino acids long. The V segment lost 4 bases and the J segment 0 bases; nucleotides outside the gene matches: 15. Germline lookup yields CDR1 GTSNPN and CDR2 SVGIG (reference sequence). The CDR3 DNA reads TGTGCCTGGACGGTGGACCGGGACAGCACGCACTCTGGAAACACCATATATTTT. This codes for CAWTVDRDSTHSGNTIYF.

This clone was observed many times. J is TRBJ1-1 and V is TRBV6-1; possibly TRBD1 for D (6 bases). Germline CDR1 is MNHNS and CDR2 is SASEGT. The CDR3 is 15 residues long. The V gene lost 2 bases and the J gene lost 4 bases, with 14 bases spanning the gap. CDR3: CASSELTGPITEAFF. The CDR3 nucleotides are TGTGCCAGCAGTGAATTGACAGGCCCCATCACTGAAGCTTTCTTT.

This clone occurred once. The rearrangement uses TRBV9 and TRBJ1-1; 7 bases agree with TRBD1. CDR3 length equals 14 residues. After removal of 5 bases from V and 6 bases from J, the junction contained 10 bases not matched to a gene. The V gene's germline CDR1 is SGDLS and CDR2 YYNGEE. In nucleotides, the CDR3 is TGTGCCAGCAGTCCGGGACAGACGGAATCTGAAGCTTTCTTT. Its translation is CASSPGQTESEAFF.

The chain combines TRBV10-3 with TRBJ2-7; maybe TRBD2 (6 bases). Germline-derived CDR1 and CDR2 are ENHRY and SYGVKD. CDR3 size: 15 residues. V was pared by 4 bases and J by 0 bases, with 13 bases between. CDR3 protein: CAISGTGVSSYEQYF. CDR3 nucleotides: TGTGCCATCAGTGGTACGGGAGTGAGCTCCTACGAGCAGTACTTC.

V and J are TRBV4-1 and TRBJ2-7; 9 bases are a match to TRBD2. This CDR3 has 17 residues. Germline CDR1 and CDR2: MGHRA and YSYEKL. V gave up 1 base and J gave up 6 bases; unmatched junction bases: 13. The CDR3 DNA reads as TGCGCCAGCAGCCAAGTCGATTTGGGACTAGCCTACGGCGAGCAGTACTTC. This codes for CASSQVDLGLAYGEQYF.

This clone was picked up a small number of times. V is TRBV6-1 and J is TRBJ1-5; tentatively, D is TRBD1 (6 bases). Germline V gene data show CDR1 as MNHNS and CDR2 as SASEGT. The CDR3 covers 15 residues. Trimming removed 2 bases from V and 6 bases from J, with 14 bases in between. The DNA for the CDR3 is TGTGCCAGCAGTGAAACTCCAGGGGAGCGTCAGCCCCAGCATTTT. Translated: CASSETPGERQPQHF.

This clone was seen more than once but under ten times. The rearrangement links TRBV20-1 to TRBJ1-1; the D is unclear. The CDR3 length is 11 residues. The germline gives CDR1 DFQATT, CDR2 SNEGSKA (reference sequence). V was pared by 6 bases and J by 3 bases, with 8 bases between. The CDR3 loop reads CSAPSDTEAFF. DNA of the CDR3: TGCAGTGCGCCTTCCGACACTGAAGCTTTCTTT.

The CDR3 loop reads CASSEGGQLPLRQYF. The CDR3 nucleotides are TGTGCCAGCAGTGAAGGAGGGCAACTCCCCTTGAGGCAGTACTTC. The chain links TRBV6-1 to TRBJ2-7; the D gene is possibly TRBD2 (5 bases). V was trimmed by 1 base and J by 9 bases, leaving 19 bases between them. Germline lookup yields CDR1 MNHNS and CDR2 SASEGT. This CDR3 spans 15 amino acids.